The rows below give T cell receptor beta chains drawn from one sample of a study of T cells after yellow fever vaccination. TCRdb called the 5' RACE reads again in MiXCR, with one record for every CDR3 protein. The sample contains 400,000 or so distinct CDR3 sequences, 9.5% to 13% of which appear only once. Sequenced material: PBMCs, taken on the day of the first yellow fever vaccination. Source of these receptors: a man younger than 30 who received the YFV17D yellow fever vaccine. Each CDR3 is given with its conserved first and last residue. The order of the fields is V gene, clone size, D gene, J gene, CDR3 DNA, CDR3 protein. A D gene is named only where the DNA matches it firmly. Rows give clone size only sometimes, using once, few, many, or a class for an expanded clone.

>TRBV7-3|few|-|TRBJ2-3
TGTGCCAGCAGCTTAAAAGACGTACCGCGACTCGACGCTAGCACAGATACGCAGTATTTT
CASSLKDVPRLDASTDTQYF
>TRBV7-9|few|TRBD2|TRBJ2-3
TGTGCCAGCAGCTTTTGGACTAGCGGGGGTTTAGATACGCAGTATTTT
CASSFWTSGGLDTQYF
>TRBV20-1|few|TRBD2|TRBJ2-4
TGCAGTGCTAGATACGGGGGGGAACACATTCAGTACTTC
CSARYGGEHIQYF
>TRBV7-2|-|-|TRBJ1-1
TGTGCCAGCAGCTGGGGACACGGCGCTGAAGCTTTCTTT
CASSWGHGAEAFF
>TRBV7-9|few|-|TRBJ1-4
TGTGCCAGCAGCCCCGGCGGGGGTGGTGAAAAACTGTTTTTT
CASSPGGGGEKLFF
>TRBV6-6|-|-|TRBJ2-5
TGTGCCAGTCAGGGGACCGACGAGACCCAGTACTTC
CASQGTDETQYF
>TRBV20-1|many|TRBD2|TRBJ2-3
TGCAGTGCCCAGACTAGCGGGGGGGCAGATACGCAGTATTTT
CSAQTSGGADTQYF
>TRBV5-1|many|-|TRBJ2-1
TGCGCCAGCAGCTTCTGGGGGGAATACAATGAGCAGTTCTTC
CASSFWGEYNEQFF
>TRBV20-1|-|-|TRBJ2-3
TGCAGTGCTAGTTTAAGGGATACGCAGTATTTT
CSASLRDTQYF
>TRBV4-2|few|-|TRBJ2-1
TGTGCCAGCAGCCAAGACTCCCGGGGTGAGCAGTTCTTC
CASSQDSRGEQFF
>TRBV7-8|-|TRBD2|TRBJ2-1
TGTGCCAGCAGCTTCCCAGGGACTAGTAGAGGGAGTGAACAGTTCTTC
CASSFPGTSRGSEQFF
>TRBV7-2|few|-|TRBJ1-4
TGTGCCAGCGGCCGGGATGAAAAACTGTTTTTT
CASGRDEKLFF
>TRBV10-3|few|-|TRBJ1-5
TGTGCCATCAGTGACACAGGTACCAATCAGCCCCAGCATTTT
CAISDTGTNQPQHF
>TRBV7-2|-|TRBD1|TRBJ1-2
TGTGCCAGCAGATATCCGGGACAGGGGGACTATGGCTACACCTTC
CASRYPGQGDYGYTF
>TRBV19|few|-|TRBJ2-7
TGTGCCAGTAGTTCCCGCTCATGGGGCGCAGTACAAGAGCAGTACTTC
CASSSRSWGAVQEQYF
>TRBV11-2|few|-|TRBJ2-3
TGTGCCAGCAGCCGGGGATCCTACATCACAGATACGCAGTATTTT
CASSRGSYITDTQYF
>TRBV7-2|-|TRBD1|TRBJ2-2
TGTGCCAGCAGCCCAGGGACAGCCCACGGGGAGCTGTTTTTT
CASSPGTAHGELFF
>TRBV29-1|few|-|TRBJ1-3
TGCAGCGTTGAAGGTATCCCTAGTGACTCCAAGAACCTCGGAAACACCATATATTTT
CSVEGIPSDSKNLGNTIYF
>TRBV5-1|-|-|TRBJ2-5
TGCGCCAGCAGCCCAAGTAACCCGGGGCAAGAGACCCAGTACTTC
CASSPSNPGQETQYF
>TRBV24-1|few|TRBD2|TRBJ2-1
TGTGCCACCAGTGATCCACTAGCGGGGGGGCCTGGGGAGCAGTTCTTC
CATSDPLAGGPGEQFF
>TRBV6-4|many|TRBD1|TRBJ2-2
TGTGCCAGCAGTGACACAAGGGGGCTTTACGCCGGGGAGCTGTTTTTT
CASSDTRGLYAGELFF
>TRBV11-2|-|-|TRBJ2-6
TGTGCCAGCAGCCTACGACAGGTTAGCTCTGGGGCCAACGTCCTGACTTTC
CASSLRQVSSGANVLTF
>TRBV10-3|-|TRBD2|TRBJ2-3
TGTGCCATCAGGACTACTAGCGGGGGGCCCACAGATACGCAGTATTTT
CAIRTTSGGPTDTQYF
>TRBV28|-|-|TRBJ1-1
TGTGCCAGCAGTTTTGGCAGGGGAGCTTTCTTT
CASSFGRGAFF
>TRBV20-1|few|-|TRBJ2-1
TGCAGTGCTAGGCCGGGTCCCTACAATGAGCAGTTCTTC
CSARPGPYNEQFF
>TRBV7-2|-|TRBD1|TRBJ2-1
TGTGCCAGCAGCTCGTCCGGGACAGTTGTCTACAATGAGCAGTTCTTC
CASSSSGTVVYNEQFF
>TRBV18|-|TRBD2|TRBJ2-1
TGTGCCAGCTCACCATTCACTAGCGGGGCGAATGAGCAGTTCTTC
CASSPFTSGANEQFF
>TRBV4-1|few|TRBD2|TRBJ2-2
TGCGCCAGCAGCCAAGGGGGACTAGTCACCGGGGAGCTGTTTTTT
CASSQGGLVTGELFF
>TRBV7-2|few|TRBD2|TRBJ2-1
TGTGCCAGCAGCCTAGATAGCGGGGTTTACAATGAGCAGTTCTTC
CASSLDSGVYNEQFF
>TRBV7-2|-|-|TRBJ1-6
TGTGCCAGCAGCTTATATTATGAGGGTTCACCCCTCCACTTT
CASSLYYEGSPLHF